This T cell receptor (beta chain) was profiled in a study of response to subunit inactivated influenza vaccine. MiXCR, run by TCRdb on the RT-PCR reads, gives a single entry per CDR3 protein. The data show hundreds of thousands of distinct CDR3 sequences, with approximately 11% seen just once and roughly 11% held by the top ten. These data were likewise used in another study, on T cells expressing NK-cell markers. As that report states: TCR beta cDNA was generated via 5'RACE template switching incorporating UMIs.

The receptor was derived from a man aged 45-60 years who received an inactivated influenza vaccine. The source was PBMCs from blood, collected on the day of vaccination.

CDR3 nucleotide sequence: TGTGCCAGCAGCCAAGATCTACGGACCCAAGAGACCCAGTACTTC. Protein sequence: CASSQDLRTQETQYF. The genes are TRBV4-2 and TRBJ2-5; D remains unclear. Trimming pared 0 bases from V and 1 base from J, leaving 9 bases between. Germline CDR1 LGHNA, CDR2 YNFKEQ. The CDR3 runs to 15 residues.